This TCR beta chain was recorded in a study of pediatric ulcerative colitis. Findings and limits, study-wide: This repertoire reflects total lymphocytes rather than subpopulations like regulatory T cells.

Control subjects, colonoscoped for suspected IBD, had macroscopically and histologically normal endoscopy. At colonoscopy, a blood sample was also collected. J was trimmed by 8 bases and V by 2 bases; bases with no gene match: 4. Germline assignment: CDR1 MDHEN and CDR2 SYDVKM. CDR3 length: 14 amino acids. Sequenced by immunoSEQ multiplex PCR; TCRdb stores in-frame clones only, minus some. The table lists 57,000 or so clones, over 80% of them singletons, with approximately 1.5% in the top ten. To note about this clone: As yet, its antigen is unknown.

The genes are TRBV28 and TRBJ2-1; 9 nucleotides align to TRBD1. The source is a boy under 18 who was a control in a study of pediatric ulcerative colitis. Material for sequencing was blood. The CDR3 here is CASSLRGQGYEQFF. The DNA of the CDR3 is TGTGCCAGCAGTTTAAGGGGACAGGGCTATGAGCAGTTCTTC.